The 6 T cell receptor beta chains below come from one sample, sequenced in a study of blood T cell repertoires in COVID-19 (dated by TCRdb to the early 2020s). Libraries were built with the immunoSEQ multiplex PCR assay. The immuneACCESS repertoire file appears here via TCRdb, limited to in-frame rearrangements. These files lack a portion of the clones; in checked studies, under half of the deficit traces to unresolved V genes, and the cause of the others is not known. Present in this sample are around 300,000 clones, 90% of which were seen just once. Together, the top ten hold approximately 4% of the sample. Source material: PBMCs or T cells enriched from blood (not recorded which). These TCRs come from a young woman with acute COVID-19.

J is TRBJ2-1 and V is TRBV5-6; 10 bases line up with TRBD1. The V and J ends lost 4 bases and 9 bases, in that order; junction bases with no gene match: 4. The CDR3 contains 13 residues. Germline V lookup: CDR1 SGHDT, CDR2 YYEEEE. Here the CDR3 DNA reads TGTGCCAGCAGCACGGGACAGGGGAGTGAGCAGTTCTTC. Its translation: CASSTGQGSEQFF.

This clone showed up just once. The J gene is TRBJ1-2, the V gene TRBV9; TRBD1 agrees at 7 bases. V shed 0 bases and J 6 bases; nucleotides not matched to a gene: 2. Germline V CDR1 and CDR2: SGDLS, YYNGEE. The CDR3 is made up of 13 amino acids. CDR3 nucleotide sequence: TGTGCCAGCAGCGTAGGACAGGGCGATGGCTACACCTTC. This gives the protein CASSVGQGDGYTF. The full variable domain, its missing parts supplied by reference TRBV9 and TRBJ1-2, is DSGVTQTPKHLITATGQRVTLRCSPRSGDLSVYWYQQSLDQGLQFLIQYYNGEERAKGNILERFSAQQFPDLHSELNLSSLELGDSALYFCASSVGQGDGYTFGSGTRLTVV.

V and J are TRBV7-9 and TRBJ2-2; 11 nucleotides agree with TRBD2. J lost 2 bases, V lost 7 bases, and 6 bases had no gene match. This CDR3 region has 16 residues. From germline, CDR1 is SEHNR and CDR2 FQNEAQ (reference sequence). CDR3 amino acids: CASTRGTSGNTGELFF. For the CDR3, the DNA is TGTGCCAGCACCCGGGGGACTAGCGGTAACACCGGGGAGCTGTTTTTT.

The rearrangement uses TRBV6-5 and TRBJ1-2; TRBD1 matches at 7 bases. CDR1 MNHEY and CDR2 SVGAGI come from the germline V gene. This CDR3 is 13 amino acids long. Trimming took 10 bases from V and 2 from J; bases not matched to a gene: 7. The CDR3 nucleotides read TGTGCCACCAGGGTACAGGGGAACTATGGCTACACCTTC. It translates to CATRVQGNYGYTF.

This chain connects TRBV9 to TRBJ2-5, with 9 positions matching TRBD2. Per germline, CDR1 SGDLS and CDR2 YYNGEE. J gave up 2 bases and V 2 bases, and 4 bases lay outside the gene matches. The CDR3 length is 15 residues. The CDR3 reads CASSVASGEQETQYF. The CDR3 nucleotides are TGTGCCAGCAGCGTGGCTAGCGGGGAACAAGAGACCCAGTACTTC.

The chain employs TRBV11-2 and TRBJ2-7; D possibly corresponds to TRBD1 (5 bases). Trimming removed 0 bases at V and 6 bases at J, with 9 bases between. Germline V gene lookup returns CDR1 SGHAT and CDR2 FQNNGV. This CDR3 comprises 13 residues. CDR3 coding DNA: TGTGCCAGCAGCTTAGAGGGCAGGGTCGAGCAGTACTTC. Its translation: CASSLEGRVEQYF.